This TCR beta chain was recorded in a study of cytomegalovirus exposure and HLA in healthy donors. Notes on the study in general: Three chains linked to CMV were shown in vitro to be specific for CMV antigens. No immune exposure information besides CMV serostatus was available.

On this clone: Its antigen is undetermined.

The V gene lost 5 bases and the J gene lost 8 bases, with 15 bases spanning the gap. This CDR3 region has 14 residues. Germline V gives CDR1 SNHLY, CDR2 FYNNEI. A multiplex PCR was run with 60 Vbeta primers and 13 Jbeta primers. The repertoire was sequenced with immunoSEQ multiplex PCR; TCRdb's copy has only in-frame clones and lacks some. The sample lists about 130,000 clones, roughly four fifths occurring once. This clonotype originated in a man in his fifties in good health and CMV-seronegative. The genes are TRBV2 and TRBJ1-4; D perhaps matches TRBD1 (6 bases). Sequenced sample: PBMCs. As DNA, the CDR3 is TGTGCCAGCAGTATGGGGGCCGTGAGGGAAAAACTGTTTTTT. Translation: CASSMGAVREKLFF.